This T cell receptor (beta chain) was profiled in a study of T cell responses to AZD1222 COVID-19 vaccine. Whole-study results and caveats: The donors showed a predominance of white British ancestry and of females, with possible underestimation of clonal diversity. Nearly half of spike-specific TCRs reportedly target variant regions that are unmutated in the B.1.351 and B.1.1.7 variants. Distributed over spike, vaccine-associated CD4 TCRs predominated at 160-218 and 743-854.

The length of the CDR3 is 14 residues. Trimming pared 5 bases from V and 0 bases from J, leaving 9 bases between. Per the germline V gene, CDR1 is KGHDR and CDR2 is SFDVKD. Generated by immunoSEQ multiplex PCR, the TCRdb table keeps only in-frame clones and is missing some. Of approximately 110,000 clones in the sample, over 75% were seen once. This clone turned up a few times. Its antigen is as yet unknown. This TCR came from an adult in good health. The source material was peripheral blood, sampled on day 0 of AZD1222 vaccination. The chain uses TRBV24-1 and TRBJ1-1, with D maybe TRBD1 (5 bases). The CDR3 spells CATSAGGMNTEAFF. Written as DNA, the CDR3 is TGTGCCACCAGTGCGGGGGGAATGAACACTGAAGCTTTCTTT.